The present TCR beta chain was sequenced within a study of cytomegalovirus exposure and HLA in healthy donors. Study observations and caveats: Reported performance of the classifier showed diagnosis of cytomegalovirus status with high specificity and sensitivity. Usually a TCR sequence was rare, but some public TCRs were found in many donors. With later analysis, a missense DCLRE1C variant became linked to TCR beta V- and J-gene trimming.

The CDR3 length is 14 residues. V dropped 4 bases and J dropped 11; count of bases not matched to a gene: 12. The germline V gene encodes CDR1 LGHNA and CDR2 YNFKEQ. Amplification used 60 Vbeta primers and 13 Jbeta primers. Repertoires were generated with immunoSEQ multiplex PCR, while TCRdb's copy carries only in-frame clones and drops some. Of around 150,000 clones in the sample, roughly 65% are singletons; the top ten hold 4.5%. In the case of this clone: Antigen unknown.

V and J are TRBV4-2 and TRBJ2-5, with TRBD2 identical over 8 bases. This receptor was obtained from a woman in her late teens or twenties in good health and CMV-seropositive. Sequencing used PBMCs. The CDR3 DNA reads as TGTGCCAGCAGCCCGCGGGGGGCCGGCGGAGAGCAGTACTTC. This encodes CASSPRGAGGEQYF.